The 5 T cell receptor beta chains presented below share a single source sample, sequenced in a study of T cell repertoires in cytomegalovirus infection (dated by TCRdb to the late 2010s). These reads were obtained on an Illumina HiSeq 1500. TCRdb itself trimmed the public reads at Q25 with fastp, ran MiXCR and retained productive beta chains. Every entry covers one CDR3 protein and lists the most common genes and DNA from its rows. The sample records nearly 650,000 distinct CDR3 sequences, 24% of which are singletons. Around 7.6% of the sample comes from the top ten. The sample was CD8+ T cells from PBMCs. All receptors come from a human donor in good health (CMV status not recorded). Some clones in this sample may be carry-over from other donors' samples.

This clonotype showed up many times. This chain uses TRBV7-6 with TRBJ2-5, with TRBD2 as a possible D gene (5 bases). The germline V gene has CDR1 SGHVS and CDR2 FNYEAQ. The CDR3 length is 12 residues. With 5 bases removed from V and 9 bases from J, the gap between germline ends came to 13 bases. The CDR3 loop is CASSLSTGAQYF. The CDR3 DNA follows: TGTGCCAGCAGCCTATCGACCGGGGCCCAGTACTTC. Using reference TRBV7-6 and TRBJ2-5 for the parts outside the CDR3, the full variable domain is GAGVSQSPRYKVTKRGQDVALRCDPISGHVSLYWYRQALGQGPEFLTYFNYEAQQDKSGLPNDRFSAERPEGSISTLTIQRTEQRDSAMYRCASSLSTGAQYFGPGTRLLVL.

This clonotype has ten or more counts. The chain uses TRBV7-8 and TRBJ2-7, with TRBD1 identical over 9 bases. Germline V gene lookup returns CDR1 SGHVS and CDR2 FQNEAQ. J was trimmed by 2 bases and V by 5 bases; bases with no gene match: 13. The CDR3 consists of 17 residues. CDR3 sequence (DNA): TGTGCCAGCAGCAACCACCTAAAGAGACAGGGGGCCTACGAGCAGTACGTC. It specifies CASSNHLKRQGAYEQYV.

This sequence joins TRBV19 and TRBJ1-1; D remains unclear. From germline, CDR1 is LNHDA and CDR2 SQIVND (reference sequence). V lost 3 bases and J 4 bases, leaving 12 bases between the germline ends. The length of the CDR3 is 14 residues. In nucleotides, the CDR3 is TGTGCCAGTAGTATTGGACCTATCGGCACTGAAGCTTTCTTT. Translating gives CASSIGPIGTEAFF.

V and J are TRBV5-1 and TRBJ1-1; 9 bases are a match to TRBD1. The CDR3 runs 14 residues. J lost 5 bases, V lost 3 bases, and 5 bases had no gene match. Germline-derived CDR1 and CDR2 are SGHRS and YFSETQ. The CDR3 region is CASSSRTGATEAFF. For the CDR3, the DNA is TGCGCCAGCAGCTCAAGGACAGGGGCTACTGAAGCTTTCTTT.

The chain is built from TRBV27 and TRBJ2-1; 8 bases agree with TRBD1. Germline assignment: CDR1 MNHEY and CDR2 SMNVEV (reference sequence). V lost 7 bases, J lost 6 bases, and 8 bases stayed unmatched. The CDR3 length is 14 residues. In nucleotides, the CDR3 is TGTGCCAGCAACGTCGGGACAGGCCTCAATGAGCAGTTCTTC. It encodes CASNVGTGLNEQFF.